This T cell receptor beta chain originates from a study of T cells in Graves' hyperthyroidism and ophthalmopathy. With regard to this clonotype: One end of the junction is discordant with germline, which a read error may explain.

Using RNA transcripts as the source, TCR beta CDR3 regions were amplified. Using the HTBI primer set, a first-round RT-PCR was run on the TCR CDR3. One entry per CDR3 protein, called by TCRdb with MiXCR from the multiplex PCR reads. In the table there are hundreds of thousands of distinct CDR3 sequences, 35% to 45% of which are singletons. Per the germline V gene, CDR1 is ENHRY and CDR2 is SYGVKD. The CDR3 sequence is 16 residues long. A patient was excluded if there was uncontrolled infection, other autoimmune disease, pregnancy or lactation. Input material: blood. The sequence came from a man aged 18 to 30 with Graves' hyperthyroidism. V gene TRBV10-3 combines with J gene TRBJ1-3; D remains ambiguous. CDR3: CASSYSSPGSGNTIYF. CDR3 nucleotide sequence: TGTGCCAGCAGTTACTCGAGCCCGGGATCTGGAAACACCATATATTTT.